This T cell receptor beta chain was observed in a study of T cell responses to AZD1222 COVID-19 vaccine. The data were produced by immunoSEQ multiplex PCR, yet TCRdb's version contains in-frame clones alone and is incomplete. Of tens of thousands of clones in the sample, roughly 87% were seen once. Germline loops: CDR1 SGHRS, CDR2 YFSETQ. This CDR3 has 14 amino acids. Trimming cost V 2 bases and J 6 bases, with 14 bases left between them. This specimen consisted of peripheral blood, obtained on day 0 of AZD1222 vaccination. V gene TRBV5-1 combines with J gene TRBJ1-2; D remains ambiguous. The clonotype comes from an adult in good health. CDR3 region: CASSFIGPTDGYTF. The CDR3 bases are TGCGCCAGCAGCTTTATAGGCCCAACGGATGGCTACACCTTC.